The table lists the clone carrying this T cell receptor beta chain with a few counts. The CDR3 sequence is 15 residues long. The V gene's germline CDR1 is SGHRS and CDR2 YFSETQ. The V and J ends lost 3 bases and 2 bases, in that order; junction bases with no gene match: 5. This record comes from a study of human T cells and chemical hapten exposure. The time point was: pre-sensitization, week 0. This sample's treatment: therapeutic diphenylcyclopropenone sensitization with weekly scalp DPC. TCRdb ran MiXCR on the RACE reads and lists one entry per CDR3 protein. The data contain fewer than 150,000 distinct CDR3 sequences, roughly 14% of them singletons.

V is TRBV5-1 and J is TRBJ2-5; 9 bases fit TRBD2. This clonotype was obtained from a young woman with alopecia areata. Some clones in this sample may be carry-over from other donors' samples. Source: whole blood, taken in connection with sensitization to the hapten diphenylcyclopropenone (DPC). CDR3 DNA sequence: TGCGCCAGCAGCTCCGGGACTAGCCTGCAAGAGACCCAGTACTTC. Translating gives CASSSGTSLQETQYF.